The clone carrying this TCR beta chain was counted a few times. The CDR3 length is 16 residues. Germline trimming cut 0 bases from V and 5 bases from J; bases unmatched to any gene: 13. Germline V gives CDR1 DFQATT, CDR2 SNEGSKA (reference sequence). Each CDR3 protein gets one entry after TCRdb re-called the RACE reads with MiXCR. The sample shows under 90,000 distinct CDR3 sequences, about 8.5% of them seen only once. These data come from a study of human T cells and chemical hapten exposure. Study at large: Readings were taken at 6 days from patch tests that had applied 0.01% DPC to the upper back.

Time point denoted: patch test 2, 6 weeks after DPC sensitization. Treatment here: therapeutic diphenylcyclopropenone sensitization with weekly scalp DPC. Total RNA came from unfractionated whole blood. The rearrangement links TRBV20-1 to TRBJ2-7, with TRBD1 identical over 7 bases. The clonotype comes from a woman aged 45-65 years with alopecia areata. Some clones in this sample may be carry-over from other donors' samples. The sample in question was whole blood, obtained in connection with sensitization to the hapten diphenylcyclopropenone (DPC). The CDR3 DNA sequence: TGCAGTGCTAGAGACCCCCCCGCGACAGGGTCCCACGAGCAGTACTTC. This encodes CSARDPPATGSHEQYF.